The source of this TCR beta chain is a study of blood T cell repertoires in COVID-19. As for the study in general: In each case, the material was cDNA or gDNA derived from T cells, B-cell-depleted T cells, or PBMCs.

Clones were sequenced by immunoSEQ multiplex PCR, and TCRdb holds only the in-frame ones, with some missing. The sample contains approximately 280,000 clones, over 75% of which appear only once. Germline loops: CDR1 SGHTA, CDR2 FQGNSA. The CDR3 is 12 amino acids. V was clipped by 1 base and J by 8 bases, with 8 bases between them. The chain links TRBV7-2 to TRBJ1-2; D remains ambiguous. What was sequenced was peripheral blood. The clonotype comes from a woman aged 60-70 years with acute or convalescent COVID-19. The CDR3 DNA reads TGTGCCAGCAGCTTAGGGCCAGGCGGCTACACCTTC. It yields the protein CASSLGPGGYTF.